A single sample gave rise to the 2 T cell receptor beta chains below, sequenced in a study of T cell responses to AZD1222 COVID-19 vaccine. Repertoires were generated with immunoSEQ multiplex PCR, while TCRdb's copy carries only in-frame clones and drops some. The profile shows 150,000 or so clones, roughly nine tenths of them singletons. Sample: peripheral blood, taken on day 0 of AZD1222 vaccination. Source of these receptors: an adult in good health.

This clone was recorded a few times. V gene TRBV6-5 combines with J gene TRBJ1-6; D is ambiguous. The germline gives CDR1 MNHEY, CDR2 SVGAGI. The V and J ends lost 2 bases and 7 bases respectively, with 3 bases between them. The CDR3 runs 12 residues. The CDR3 nucleotides read TGTGCCAGCAGTTACATGAATTCACCCCTCCACTTT. This sequence encodes CASSYMNSPLHF.

The chain is built from TRBV5-6 and TRBJ2-3; D possibly corresponds to TRBD2 (5 bases). CDR3 size: 15 residues. In germline, CDR1 is SGHDT, CDR2 YYEEEE. The ends were cut back, 2 bases at V and 2 bases at J, with 12 bases in the middle. CDR3 protein: CASSFAGGLTDTQYF. As DNA, the CDR3 is TGTGCCAGCAGCTTTGCCGGCGGGCTCACAGATACGCAGTATTTT.